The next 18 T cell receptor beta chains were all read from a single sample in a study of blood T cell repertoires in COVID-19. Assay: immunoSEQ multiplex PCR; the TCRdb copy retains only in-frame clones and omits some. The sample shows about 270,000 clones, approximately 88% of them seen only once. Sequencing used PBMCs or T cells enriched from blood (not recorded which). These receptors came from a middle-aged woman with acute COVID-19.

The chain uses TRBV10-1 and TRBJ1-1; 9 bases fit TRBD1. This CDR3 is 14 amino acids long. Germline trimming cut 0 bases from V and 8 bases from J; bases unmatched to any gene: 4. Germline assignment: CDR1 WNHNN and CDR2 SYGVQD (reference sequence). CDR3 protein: CASSESGTGIEAFF. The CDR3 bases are TGCGCCAGCAGTGAGTCAGGGACAGGGATCGAAGCTTTCTTT.

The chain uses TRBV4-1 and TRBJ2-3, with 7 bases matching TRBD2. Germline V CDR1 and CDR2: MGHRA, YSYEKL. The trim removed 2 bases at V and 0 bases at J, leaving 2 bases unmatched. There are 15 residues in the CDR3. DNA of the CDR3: TGCGCCAGCAGCCAACCGGGACTAAGCACAGATACGCAGTATTTT. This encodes CASSQPGLSTDTQYF.

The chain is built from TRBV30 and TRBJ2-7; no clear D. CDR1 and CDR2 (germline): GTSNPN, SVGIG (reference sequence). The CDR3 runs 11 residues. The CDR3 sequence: CGVAVYYEQYF. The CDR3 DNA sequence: TGTGGAGTAGCAGTTTACTACGAGCAGTACTTC.

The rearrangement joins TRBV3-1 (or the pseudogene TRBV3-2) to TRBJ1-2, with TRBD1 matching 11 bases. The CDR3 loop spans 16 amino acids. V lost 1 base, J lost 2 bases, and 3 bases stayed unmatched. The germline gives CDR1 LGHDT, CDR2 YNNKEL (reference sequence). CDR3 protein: CASSQVGTGGNYGYTF. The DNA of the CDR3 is TGTGCCAGCAGCCAAGTTGGGACAGGGGGAAACTATGGCTACACCTTC.

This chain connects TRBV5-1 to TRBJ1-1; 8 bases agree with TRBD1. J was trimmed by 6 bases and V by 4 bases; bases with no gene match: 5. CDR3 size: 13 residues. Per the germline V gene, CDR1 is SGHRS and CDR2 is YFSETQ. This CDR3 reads CASSPSGGSEAFF. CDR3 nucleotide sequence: TGCGCCAGCAGCCCGTCAGGGGGCTCTGAAGCTTTCTTT.

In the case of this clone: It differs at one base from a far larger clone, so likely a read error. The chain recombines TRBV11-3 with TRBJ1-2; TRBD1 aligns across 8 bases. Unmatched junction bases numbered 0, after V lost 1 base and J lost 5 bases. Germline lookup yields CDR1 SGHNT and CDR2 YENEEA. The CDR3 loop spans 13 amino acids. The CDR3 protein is CASSLGTGYGYTF. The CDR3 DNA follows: TGTGCCAGCAGCTTAGGGACAGGGTATGGCTACACCTTC.

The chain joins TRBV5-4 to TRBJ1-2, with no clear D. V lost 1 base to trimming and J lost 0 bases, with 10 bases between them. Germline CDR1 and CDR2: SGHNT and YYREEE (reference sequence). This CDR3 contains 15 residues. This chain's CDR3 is CASSLSQKTNYGYTF. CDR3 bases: TGTGCCAGCAGCTTGAGTCAGAAGACTAACTATGGCTACACCTTC. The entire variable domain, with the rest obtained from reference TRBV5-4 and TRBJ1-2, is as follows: ETGVTQSPTHLIKTRGQQVTLRCSSQSGHNTVSWYQQALGQGPQFIFQYYREEENGRGNFPPRFSGLQFPNYSSELNVNALELDDSALYLCASSLSQKTNYGYTFGSGTRLTVV.

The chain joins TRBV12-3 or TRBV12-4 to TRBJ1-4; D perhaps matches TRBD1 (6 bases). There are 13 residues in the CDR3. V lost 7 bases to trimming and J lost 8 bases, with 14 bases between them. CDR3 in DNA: TGTGCCAGCACCCGCAGGGGTGGAGAAAAACTGTTTTTT. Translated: CASTRRGGEKLFF.

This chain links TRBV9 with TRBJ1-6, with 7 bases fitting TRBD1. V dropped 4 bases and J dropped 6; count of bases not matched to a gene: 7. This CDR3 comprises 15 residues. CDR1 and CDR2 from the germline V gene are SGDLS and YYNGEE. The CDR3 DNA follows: TGTGCCAGCAGCCCACGGACAGGAGTTAATTCACCCCTCCACTTT. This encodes CASSPRTGVNSPLHF.

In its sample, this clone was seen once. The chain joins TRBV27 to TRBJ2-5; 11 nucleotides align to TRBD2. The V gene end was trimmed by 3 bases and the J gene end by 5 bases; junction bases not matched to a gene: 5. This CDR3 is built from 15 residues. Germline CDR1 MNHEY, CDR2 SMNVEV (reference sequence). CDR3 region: CASSFLAGGGETQYF. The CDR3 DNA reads TGTGCCAGCAGTTTCTTAGCGGGAGGGGGTGAGACCCAGTACTTC.

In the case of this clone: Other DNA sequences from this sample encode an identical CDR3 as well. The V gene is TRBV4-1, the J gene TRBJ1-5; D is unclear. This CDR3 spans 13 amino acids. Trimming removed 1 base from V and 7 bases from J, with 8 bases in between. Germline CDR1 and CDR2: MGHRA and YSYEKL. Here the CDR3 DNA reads TGCGCCAGCAGCCAAGTGGGCGGGCAGCCCCAGCATTTT. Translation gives CASSQVGGQPQHF.

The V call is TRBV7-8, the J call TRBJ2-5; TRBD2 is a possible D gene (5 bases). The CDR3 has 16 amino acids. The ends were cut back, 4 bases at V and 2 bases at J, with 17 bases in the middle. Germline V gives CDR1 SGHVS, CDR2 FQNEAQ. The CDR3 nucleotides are TGTGCCAGCAGCTCCCAGCCTCGGGATGGGCAAGAGACCCAGTACTTC. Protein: CASSSQPRDGQETQYF.

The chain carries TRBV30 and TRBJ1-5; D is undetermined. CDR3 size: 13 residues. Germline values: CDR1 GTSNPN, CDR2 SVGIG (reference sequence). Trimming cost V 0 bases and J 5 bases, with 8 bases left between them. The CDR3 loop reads CAWSVQRDQPQHF. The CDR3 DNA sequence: TGTGCCTGGAGTGTTCAACGGGATCAGCCCCAGCATTTT.

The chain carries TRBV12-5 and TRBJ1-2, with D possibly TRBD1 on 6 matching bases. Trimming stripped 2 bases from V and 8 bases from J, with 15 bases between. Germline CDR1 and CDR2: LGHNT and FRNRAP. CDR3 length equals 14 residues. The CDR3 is CASGLRGGAGGYTF. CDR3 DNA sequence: TGTGCTAGTGGTTTGAGGGGGGGCGCGGGCGGCTACACCTTC.

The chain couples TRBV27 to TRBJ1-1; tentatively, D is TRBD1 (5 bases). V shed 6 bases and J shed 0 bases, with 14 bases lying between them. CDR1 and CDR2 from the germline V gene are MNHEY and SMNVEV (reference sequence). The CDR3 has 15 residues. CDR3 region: CASRGGWGVNTEAFF. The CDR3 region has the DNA TGTGCCAGCAGGGGCGGGTGGGGGGTGAACACTGAAGCTTTCTTT.

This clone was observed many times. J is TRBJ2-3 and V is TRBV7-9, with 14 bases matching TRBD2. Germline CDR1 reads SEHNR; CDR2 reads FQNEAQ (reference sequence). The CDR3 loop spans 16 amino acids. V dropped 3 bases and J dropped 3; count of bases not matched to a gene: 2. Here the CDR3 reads CASSLTSGRATDTQYF. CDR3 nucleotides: TGTGCCAGCAGCTTGACTAGCGGGAGGGCAACAGATACGCAGTATTTT.

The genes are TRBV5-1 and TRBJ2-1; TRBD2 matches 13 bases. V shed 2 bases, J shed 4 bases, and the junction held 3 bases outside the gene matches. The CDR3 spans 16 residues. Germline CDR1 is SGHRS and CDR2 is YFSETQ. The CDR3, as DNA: TGCGCCAGCAGCTTCCCGGGACTAGCGGGGTACAATGAGCAGTTCTTC. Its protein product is CASSFPGLAGYNEQFF.

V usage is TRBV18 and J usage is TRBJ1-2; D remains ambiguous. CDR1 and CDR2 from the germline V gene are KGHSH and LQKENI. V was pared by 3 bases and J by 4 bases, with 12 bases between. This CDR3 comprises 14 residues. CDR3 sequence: CASSPARHGYGYTF. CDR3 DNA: TGTGCCAGCTCACCGGCCCGACACGGCTATGGCTACACCTTC.